Listed below are T cell receptor beta chains from one sample, sequenced in a study of beta chain features in type 1 diabetes. Only in-frame clones appear in the TCRdb table, and some are missing; sequencing was by immunoSEQ multiplex PCR. The table shows almost 350,000 clones, with approximately 10% occurring only once. The sequencing sample was made of central memory CD4+ T cells from blood. Every receptor here comes from a man in his thirties or forties with type 1 diabetes. The CDR3 runs from the conserved cysteine through the conserved F or W. The D gene is left open where the match is weak. Where a row states a size, it is once, few, many or the class of an expanded clone; other rows omit it.

TRBV10-3	.	TRBJ1-5	TRBD1	CASSVQGEGNQPQHF	TGTGCCAGCAGCGTACAGGGGGAGGGCAATCAGCCCCAGCATTTT
TRBV15	few	TRBJ1-2	.	CATSRGDLSVYYGYTF	TGTGCCACCAGCAGAGGAGATTTGTCGGTCTACTATGGCTACACCTTC
TRBV2	.	TRBJ2-1	TRBD1	CASSTRTGRNEQFF	TGTGCCAGCAGTACCCGGACAGGGCGGAATGAGCAGTTCTTC
TRBV4-3	many	TRBJ1-6	.	CASSQVADSPLHF	TGCGCCAGCAGCCAAGTGGCAGATTCACCCCTCCACTTT
TRBV6-5	few	TRBJ2-6	.	CASSLEGAGANVLTF	TGTGCCAGCAGCCTCGAAGGGGCCGGGGCCAACGTCCTGACTTTC
TRBV5-1	few	TRBJ1-3	.	CASSSGHDSGNTIYF	TGCGCCAGCAGCTCTGGACATGACTCTGGAAACACCATATATTTT
TRBV12-5	.	TRBJ2-1	TRBD2	CASGALAGYYNEQFF	TGTGCTAGTGGGGCACTAGCGGGGTACTACAATGAGCAGTTCTTC
TRBV11-2	.	TRBJ2-1	.	CASSLAGVSYNEQFF	TGTGCCAGCAGCTTAGCGGGGGTGTCCTACAATGAGCAGTTCTTC
TRBV18	few	TRBJ2-1	.	CASSPSTNEQFF	TGTGCCAGCTCACCTTCGACAAATGAGCAGTTCTTC
TRBV4-1	.	TRBJ1-4	TRBD1	CASSQDRTGRGEKLFF	TGCGCCAGCAGCCAAGACCGGACAGGAAGGGGTGAAAAACTGTTTTTT
TRBV5-1	.	TRBJ2-3	TRBD2	CASSYVAGVRTDTQYF	TGCGCCAGCAGCTACGTAGCGGGGGTGAGGACAGATACGCAGTATTTT
TRBV7-9	.	TRBJ1-1	.	CASSNLLNTEAFF	TGTGCCAGCAGCAATCTCCTGAACACTGAAGCTTTCTTT
TRBV6-5	.	TRBJ2-2	.	CASSLDTANTGELFF	TGTGCCAGCAGTCTGGACACCGCGAACACCGGGGAGCTGTTTTTT
TRBV12-5	.	TRBJ1-5	TRBD1	CASGPGQGDLNQPQHF	TGTGCTAGTGGCCCCGGACAGGGCGATCTTAATCAGCCCCAGCATTTT
TRBV25-1	few	TRBJ2-1	TRBD1	CASRAFGTDGEQFF	TGTGCCAGCAGAGCCTTTGGGACAGACGGTGAGCAGTTCTTC
TRBV5-6	.	TRBJ1-2	.	CASSLSGVNYGYTF	TGTGCCAGCAGCTTGTCGGGGGTAAACTATGGCTACACCTTC
TRBV7-9	.	TRBJ1-6	.	CASSLGGDSPLHF	TGTGCCAGCAGCTTGGGAGGGGATTCACCCCTCCACTTT
TRBV27	.	TRBJ1-3	.	CASRAAGGGTIYF	TGTGCCAGTAGAGCGGCAGGCGGCGGCACCATATATTTT
TRBV5-1	.	TRBJ2-1	TRBD2	CASSPPSGGVDEQFF	TGCGCCAGCAGCCCCCCAAGCGGGGGGGTCGATGAGCAGTTCTTC
TRBV7-9	.	TRBJ2-3	TRBD2	CASSPSGGEKYF	TGTGCCAGCAGCCCCAGCGGGGGGGAAAAGTATTTT
TRBV2	few	TRBJ1-5	TRBD1	CASSEQGARVNQPQHF	TGTGCCAGCAGTGAACAGGGGGCACGAGTCAATCAGCCCCAGCATTTT
TRBV6-6	.	TRBJ1-1	TRBD1	CASSKTGGHTEAFF	TGTGCCAGCAGCAAGACAGGGGGCCACACTGAAGCTTTCTTT
TRBV21-1	few	TRBJ2-3	.	CASSKSGGGTFTDTQYF	TGTGCCAGCAGCAAATCGGGCGGGGGGACGTTCACAGATACGCAGTATTTT
TRBV29-1	many	TRBJ1-2	.	CSVEAPGLSDGYTF	TGCAGCGTTGAAGCTCCGGGACTCTCGGACGGCTACACCTTC
TRBV2	many	TRBJ2-2	.	CASRGRGRNTGELFF	TGTGCCAGCAGGGGCCGGGGGAGGAACACCGGGGAGCTGTTTTTT
TRBV30	.	TRBJ1-6	TRBD1	CAWVGQGNSPLHF	TGTGCCTGGGTCGGACAGGGGAATTCACCCCTCCACTTT
TRBV27	.	TRBJ2-7	.	CASSLSSDARRYF	TGTGCCAGCAGTTTATCCTCAGATGCGCGGCGATACTTC
TRBV11-2	.	TRBJ2-7	TRBD2	CASSLEMGAGPYEQYF	TGTGCCAGCAGCTTAGAAATGGGAGCGGGGCCCTACGAGCAGTACTTC
TRBV7-9	.	TRBJ1-2	.	CASSFSQASNYGYTF	TGTGCCAGCAGCTTTTCGCAGGCCTCTAACTATGGCTACACCTTC
TRBV2	few	TRBJ1-3	.	CASSASAASGNTIYF	TGTGCCAGCAGCGCTTCGGCAGCCTCTGGAAACACCATATATTTT
TRBV19	.	TRBJ1-2	TRBD1	CASSIGTGGGYTF	TGTGCCAGTAGTATCGGGACAGGGGGAGGCTACACCTTC